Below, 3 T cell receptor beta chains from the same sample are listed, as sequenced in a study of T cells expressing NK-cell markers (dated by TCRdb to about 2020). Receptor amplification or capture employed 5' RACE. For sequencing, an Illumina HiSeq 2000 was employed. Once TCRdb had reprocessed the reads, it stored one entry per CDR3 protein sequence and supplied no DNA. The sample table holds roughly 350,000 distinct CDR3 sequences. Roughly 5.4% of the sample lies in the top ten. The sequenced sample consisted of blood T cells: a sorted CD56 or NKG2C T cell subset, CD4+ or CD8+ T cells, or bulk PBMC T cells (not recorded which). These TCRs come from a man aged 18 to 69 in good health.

CDR3 amino acids: CASSSMGTGDTGELFF. The chain employs TRBV28 and TRBJ2-2; there is no DNA to check the TCRdb D call of TRBD1. Germline lookup yields CDR1 MDHEN and CDR2 SYDVKM. This CDR3 has 16 residues.

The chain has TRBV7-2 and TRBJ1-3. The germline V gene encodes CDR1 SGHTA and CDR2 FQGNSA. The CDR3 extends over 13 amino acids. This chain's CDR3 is CASSPQAGNTIYF.

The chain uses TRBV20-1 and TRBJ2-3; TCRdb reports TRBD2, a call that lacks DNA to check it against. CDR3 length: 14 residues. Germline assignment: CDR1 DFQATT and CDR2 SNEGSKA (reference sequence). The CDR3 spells CSATSGGSTDTQYF.